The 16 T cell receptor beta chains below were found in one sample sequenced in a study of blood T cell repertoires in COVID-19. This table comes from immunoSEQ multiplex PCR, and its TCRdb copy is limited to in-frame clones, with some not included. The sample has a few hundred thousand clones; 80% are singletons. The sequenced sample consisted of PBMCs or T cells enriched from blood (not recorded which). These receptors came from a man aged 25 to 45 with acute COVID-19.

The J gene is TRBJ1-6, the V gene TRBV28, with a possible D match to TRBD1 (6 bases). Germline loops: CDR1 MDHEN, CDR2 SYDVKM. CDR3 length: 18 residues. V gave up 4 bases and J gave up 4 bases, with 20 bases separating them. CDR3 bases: TGTGCCAGCAGTTCCCCATCCGGACAGAGAATTTATAATTCACCCCTCCACTTT. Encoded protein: CASSSPSGQRIYNSPLHF.

As DNA, the CDR3 is TGTGCCAGCAGCCCCAGGCGGGAAATCACCGGGGAGCTGTTTTTT. Its protein is CASSPRREITGELFF. The V gene is TRBV11-2, the J gene TRBJ2-2; maybe TRBD2 (6 bases). V lost 5 bases and J lost 4, with 14 bases in between. Germline values: CDR1 SGHAT, CDR2 FQNNGV. The CDR3 runs to 15 residues.

The CDR3 is CASSSGPSDKNIQYF. CDR3 DNA sequence: TGTGCCAGCAGCTCGGGTCCTTCGGACAAAAACATTCAGTACTTC. The chain employs TRBV11-3 and TRBJ2-4; D not resolved. The length of the CDR3 is 15 residues. V gave up 4 bases and J gave up 3 bases, with 13 bases separating them. CDR1 and CDR2 (germline): SGHNT, YENEEA.

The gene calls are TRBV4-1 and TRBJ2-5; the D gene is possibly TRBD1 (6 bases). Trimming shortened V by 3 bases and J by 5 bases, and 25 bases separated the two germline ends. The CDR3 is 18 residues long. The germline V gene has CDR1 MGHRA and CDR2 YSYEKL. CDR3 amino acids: CASSQATRGSAASETQYF. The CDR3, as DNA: TGCGCCAGCAGCCAGGCGACCAGGGGATCGGCGGCCAGTGAGACCCAGTACTTC.

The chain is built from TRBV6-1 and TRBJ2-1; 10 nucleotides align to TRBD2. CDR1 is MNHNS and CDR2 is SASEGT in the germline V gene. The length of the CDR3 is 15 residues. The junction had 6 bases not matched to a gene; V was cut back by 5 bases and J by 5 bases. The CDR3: CASSPQLAGDNEQFF. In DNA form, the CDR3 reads TGTGCCAGCAGTCCCCAGCTAGCGGGGGACAATGAGCAGTTCTTC.

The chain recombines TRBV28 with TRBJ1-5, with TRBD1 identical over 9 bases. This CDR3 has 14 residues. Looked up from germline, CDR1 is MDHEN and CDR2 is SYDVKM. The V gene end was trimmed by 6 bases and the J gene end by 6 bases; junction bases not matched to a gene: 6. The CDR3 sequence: CASRGQGRTQPQHF. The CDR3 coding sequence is TGTGCCAGCAGGGGACAGGGAAGGACTCAGCCCCAGCATTTT.

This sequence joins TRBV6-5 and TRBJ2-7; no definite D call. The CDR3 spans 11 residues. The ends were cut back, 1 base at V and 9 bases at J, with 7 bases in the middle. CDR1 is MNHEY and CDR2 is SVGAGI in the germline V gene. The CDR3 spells CASSYLAVQYF. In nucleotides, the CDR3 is TGTGCCAGCAGTTACTTAGCCGTGCAGTACTTC.

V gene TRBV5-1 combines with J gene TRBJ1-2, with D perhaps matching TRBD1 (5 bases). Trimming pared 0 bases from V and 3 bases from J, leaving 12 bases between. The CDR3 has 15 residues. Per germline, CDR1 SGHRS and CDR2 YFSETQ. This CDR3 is CASSLDLWGDYGYTF. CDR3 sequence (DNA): TGCGCCAGCAGCTTGGATCTCTGGGGGGACTATGGCTACACCTTC.

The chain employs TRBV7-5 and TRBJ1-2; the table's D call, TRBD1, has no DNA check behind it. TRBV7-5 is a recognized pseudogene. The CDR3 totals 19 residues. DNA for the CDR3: TGTGTCAGAAGCGGACAAAGGGTAACCCACACACTGCCAAACTATGGCTACACCTTC. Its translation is CVRSGQRVTHTLPNYGYTF.

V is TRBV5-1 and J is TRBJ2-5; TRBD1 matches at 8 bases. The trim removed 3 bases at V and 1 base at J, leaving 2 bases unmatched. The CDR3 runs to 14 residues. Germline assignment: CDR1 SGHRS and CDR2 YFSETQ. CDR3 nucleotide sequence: TGCGCCAGCAGCTCGGGGACAGGCCAAGAGACCCAGTACTTC. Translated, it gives CASSSGTGQETQYF.

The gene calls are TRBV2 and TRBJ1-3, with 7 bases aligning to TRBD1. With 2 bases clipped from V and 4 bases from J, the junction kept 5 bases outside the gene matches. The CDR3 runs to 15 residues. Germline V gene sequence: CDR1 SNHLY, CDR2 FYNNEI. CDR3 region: CASSELTGTGNTIYF. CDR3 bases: TGTGCCAGCAGTGAACTGACAGGGACGGGAAACACCATATATTTT.

For the CDR3, the DNA is TGTGCCAGCGGACCCCCGGGGAACTATGGCTACACCTTC. Protein: CASGPPGNYGYTF. This chain joins TRBV6-5 and TRBJ1-2; D not resolved. This CDR3 is built from 13 residues. The V end lost 8 bases, the J end lost 2 bases, and 12 bases lay between the germline ends. Per germline, CDR1 MNHEY and CDR2 SVGAGI.

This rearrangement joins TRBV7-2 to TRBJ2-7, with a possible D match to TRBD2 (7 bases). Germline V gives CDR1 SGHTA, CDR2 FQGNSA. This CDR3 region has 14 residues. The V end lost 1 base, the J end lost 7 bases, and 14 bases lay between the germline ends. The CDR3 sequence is CASSLEGGAGEQYF. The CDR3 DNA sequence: TGTGCCAGCAGCTTAGAAGGGGGGGCTGGAGAGCAGTACTTC.

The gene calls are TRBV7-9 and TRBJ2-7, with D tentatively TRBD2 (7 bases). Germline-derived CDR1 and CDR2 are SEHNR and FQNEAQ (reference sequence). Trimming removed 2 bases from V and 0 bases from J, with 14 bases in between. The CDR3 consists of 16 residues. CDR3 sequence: CASSLRPRGGSYEQYF. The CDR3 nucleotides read TGTGCCAGCAGCTTAAGGCCAAGGGGGGGCTCCTACGAGCAGTACTTC.

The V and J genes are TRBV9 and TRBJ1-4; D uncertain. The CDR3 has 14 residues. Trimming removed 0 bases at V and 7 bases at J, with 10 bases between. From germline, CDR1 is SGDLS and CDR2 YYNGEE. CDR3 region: CASSVEGGGEKLFF. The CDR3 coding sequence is TGTGCCAGCAGCGTAGAAGGTGGAGGTGAAAAACTGTTTTTT.

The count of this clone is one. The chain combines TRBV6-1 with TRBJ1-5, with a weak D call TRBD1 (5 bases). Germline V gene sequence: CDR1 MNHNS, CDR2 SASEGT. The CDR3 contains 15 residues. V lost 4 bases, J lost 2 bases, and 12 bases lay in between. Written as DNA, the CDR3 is TGTGCCAGCAGTGCGGGGGAGGAGCGCAATCAGCCCCAGCATTTT. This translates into CASSAGEERNQPQHF.